Each of the 23 T cell receptor beta chains below was sequenced from the same sample in a study of T-cell memory formation after mild COVID-19. TCRdb reprocessed the 5' RACE reads with MiXCR, giving one entry per CDR3 protein. The repertoire includes 140,000 or so distinct CDR3 sequences, 11% to 15% of them detected once, and 28% sits in the top ten. What was sequenced was PBMCs or a T cell subset sorted from them (not recorded which). All receptors derive from an adult woman who had mild COVID-19 (a few samples of this study predate the infection). Cell type and time point are not known.

This clonotype appeared a few times. The chain is built from TRBV29-1 and TRBJ2-7; TRBD2 matches at 16 bases. J gave up 3 bases and V 3 bases, and 14 bases lay outside the gene matches. The CDR3 is 19 amino acids. Germline assignment: CDR1 SQVTM and CDR2 ANQGSEA. Here the CDR3 DNA reads TGCAGCGTTGAGGACAGCGGGACTAGCGGGGGGGCCTTTGGCTACGAGCAGTACTTC. Protein sequence: CSVEDSGTSGGAFGYEQYF.

V gene TRBV12-3 or TRBV12-4 combines with J gene TRBJ1-2; D unclear. Trimming removed 3 bases from V and 0 bases from J, with 8 bases in between. This CDR3 is 14 amino acids long. CDR3 amino acids: CASSFSLANYGYTF. The CDR3 DNA is TGTGCCAGCAGTTTTTCGCTCGCTAACTATGGCTACACCTTC.

This clonotype was detected many times. V gene TRBV20-1 combines with J gene TRBJ2-5; the D gene could be TRBD1 or TRBD2 (5 bases each). V gave up 5 bases and J gave up 2 bases, with 12 bases separating them. There are 13 residues in the CDR3. The germline V gene has CDR1 DFQATT and CDR2 SNEGSKA (reference sequence). The CDR3 here is CSARGRLQETQYF. CDR3 nucleotide sequence: TGCAGTGCTCGGGGACGGCTACAAGAGACCCAGTACTTC.

The chain uses TRBV5-6 and TRBJ1-1; 8 bases match TRBD1. The germline CDR1 and CDR2 sequences are SGHDT and YYEEEE. J was trimmed by 4 bases and V by 2 bases; bases with no gene match: 4. The CDR3 sequence is 14 residues long. As DNA, the CDR3 is TGTGCCAGCAGCTTTGGACAGGGAGGCACTGAAGCTTTCTTT. It translates to CASSFGQGGTEAFF.

Details on this clonotype: As the CDR3 is not closed by the conserved phenylalanine or tryptophan, this likely results from a read error. The rearrangement links TRBV5-1 to TRBJ2-3, with TRBD1 matching over 9 bases. CDR3 size: 14 residues. The J segment lost 4 bases and the V segment lost 3 bases, leaving 3 bases of the junction unmatched. CDR1 and CDR2 (germline): SGHRS, YFSETQ. This CDR3 reads CASSSDRGPDTQYL. The CDR3, as DNA: TGCGCCAGCAGCTCGGACAGGGGACCAGATACGCAGTATCTT.

The rearrangement joins TRBV12-3 or TRBV12-4 to TRBJ2-7; 10 bases agree with TRBD2. Unmatched junction bases numbered 6, after V lost 3 bases and J lost 1 base. The CDR3 extends over 16 amino acids. The CDR3 here is CASSFGLAGVSYEQYF. The CDR3 nucleotides are TGTGCCAGCAGTTTTGGCCTAGCGGGAGTTTCCTACGAGCAGTACTTC.

The rearrangement links TRBV21-1 to TRBJ2-1; the listed D gene, TRBD2, was not tested against the DNA. TRBV21-1 is marked as a pseudogene. The CDR3 runs 14 residues. CDR3 residues: CARPGTSDGNEQFF. The CDR3 region has the DNA TGTGCCAGACCCGGCACTAGCGACGGGAATGAGCAGTTCTTC.

This clonotype was counted between two and nine times. The chain combines TRBV7-8 with TRBJ2-7, with D tentatively TRBD2 (5 bases). Between the trimmed V and J ends, which lost 1 base and 4 bases, there was a span of 14 bases. The CDR3 totals 15 residues. Germline V CDR1 and CDR2: SGHVS, FQNEAQ. CDR3 nucleotides: TGTGCCAGCAGCTTAGGCGCGGGTATCGGGTACGAGCAGTACTTC. Amino acids: CASSLGAGIGYEQYF.

The J gene is TRBJ1-5, the V gene TRBV3-1; no firm D call. This CDR3 is 18 amino acids long. Germline V gene sequence: CDR1 LGHDT, CDR2 YNNKEL (reference sequence). The V end lost 1 base, the J end lost 2 bases, and 18 bases lay between the germline ends. CDR3 bases: TGTGCCAGCAGCCAAGCCCGAGGCAGGCCCTCTGGCAATCAGCCCCAGCATTTT. Its translation: CASSQARGRPSGNQPQHF.

The chain joins TRBV20-1 to TRBJ2-1; D unresolved. Germline V CDR1 and CDR2: DFQATT, SNEGSKA (reference sequence). The CDR3 contains 16 residues. The V end was cut by 5 bases, the J end by 4 bases, with 21 bases between. The CDR3 region has the DNA TGCAGTGCTCAGAACCTCGGACGCTCACCTTACAATGAGCAGTTCTTC. It encodes CSAQNLGRSPYNEQFF.

There are many counts of this clonotype. This rearrangement joins TRBV7-9 to TRBJ2-5; TRBD1 is a possible D gene (6 bases). This CDR3 is 14 amino acids long. CDR1 is SEHNR, CDR2 FQNEAQ, per germline (reference sequence). V was pared by 0 bases and J by 5 bases, with 10 bases between. The CDR3 nucleotides are TGTGCCAGCAGCTTAGCACCAGGGGTGGAGACCCAGTACTTC. Its protein is CASSLAPGVETQYF.

The J gene is TRBJ1-2, the V gene TRBV7-9; 7 bases fit TRBD1. J gave up 8 bases and V 5 bases, and 5 bases lay outside the gene matches. The CDR3 contains 12 residues. Germline loops: CDR1 SEHNR, CDR2 FQNEAQ (reference sequence). The CDR3 sequence: CASSIHRGGYTF. In nucleotides, the CDR3 is TGTGCCAGCAGCATACACAGGGGCGGCTACACCTTC.

This clonotype was counted only a few times. The rearrangement links TRBV25-1 to TRBJ2-3, with TRBD1 matching 9 bases. This CDR3 spans 18 amino acids. V was pared by 3 bases and J by 5 bases, with 15 bases of the junction left unmatched. The V gene's germline CDR1 is MGHDK and CDR2 SYGVNS. In nucleotides, the CDR3 is TGTGCCAGCAGTGATAACACACCGGGACAGGGTTCCGAAGATACGCAGTATTTT. Its translation is CASSDNTPGQGSEDTQYF.

This clonotype was seen a few times. The chain employs TRBV6-6 and TRBJ2-3; D unresolved. V was clipped by 0 bases and J by 0 bases, with 4 bases between them. CDR1 is MNHNY and CDR2 is SVGAGI in the germline V gene (reference sequence). The CDR3 has 14 amino acids. This chain's CDR3 is CASSYSGSTDTQYF. The CDR3 coding sequence is TGTGCCAGCAGTTACTCTGGCAGCACAGATACGCAGTATTTT.

CDR3: CSARGGTGEEYGYTF. Written as DNA, the CDR3 is TGCAGTGCTAGAGGGGGGACAGGGGAAGAGTATGGCTACACCTTC. The chain joins TRBV20-1 to TRBJ1-2, with 10 bases identical to TRBD1. The germline gives CDR1 DFQATT, CDR2 SNEGSKA (reference sequence). After removal of 1 base from V and 5 bases from J, the junction contained 7 bases not matched to a gene. The CDR3 sequence is 15 residues long.

V and J are TRBV10-3 and TRBJ2-3; 8 bases fit TRBD2. The length of the CDR3 is 21 residues. J gave up 7 bases and V 3 bases, and 27 bases lay outside the gene matches. Germline V CDR1 and CDR2: ENHRY, SYGVKD. Written as DNA, the CDR3 is TGTGCCATCAGTGAAGGAGGGCTTAAAATTCGGGGGGGCTCCGCTCCTAATACGCAGTATTTT. Translated: CAISEGGLKIRGGSAPNTQYF.

This clonotype has just a few counts. This sequence joins TRBV4-1 and TRBJ2-1; no clear D gene. Germline lookup yields CDR1 MGHRA and CDR2 YSYEKL. CDR3 length: 15 amino acids. Trimming stripped 2 bases from V and 0 bases from J, with 8 bases between. The CDR3 is CASSQTGDSYNEQFF. The CDR3 DNA follows: TGCGCCAGCAGCCAAACTGGAGACTCCTACAATGAGCAGTTCTTC.

This clonotype was seen only a few times. The chain carries TRBV9 and TRBJ1-1; 7 nucleotides line up with TRBD1. Germline-derived CDR1 and CDR2 are SGDLS and YYNGEE. After removal of 7 bases from V and 3 bases from J, the junction contained 6 bases not matched to a gene. The CDR3 contains 13 residues. The CDR3 reads CASRGGSDTEAFF. The DNA of the CDR3 is TGTGCCAGCCGAGGGGGCTCGGACACTGAAGCTTTCTTT. The whole variable domain, filled in from reference TRBV9 and TRBJ1-1, reads DSGVTQTPKHLITATGQRVTLRCSPRSGDLSVYWYQQSLDQGLQFLIQYYNGEERAKGNILERFSAQQFPDLHSELNLSSLELGDSALYFCASRGGSDTEAFFGQGTRLTVV.

There are a few counts of this clonotype. The V call is TRBV11-2, the J call TRBJ2-1, with TRBD1 matching 7 bases. Trimming cost V 0 bases and J 10 bases; bases outside gene matches: 9. Germline V CDR1 and CDR2: SGHAT, FQNNGV. This CDR3 has 15 residues. The CDR3 loop is CASSLDFQGRGEQFF. DNA of the CDR3: TGTGCCAGCAGCTTAGATTTCCAGGGCAGGGGGGAGCAGTTCTTC.

This clonotype was counted only a few times. The CDR3 bases are TGTGCCAGCAGTCCTACCTCCGGGGATGGCTACAATGAGCAGTTCTTC. Its protein is CASSPTSGDGYNEQFF. V is TRBV6-2 or TRBV6-3 and J is TRBJ2-1; a possible D gene is TRBD2 (5 bases). Germline CDR1 and CDR2: MNHEY and SVGEGT. Deletions cut 5 bases from V and 3 bases from J, with 17 bases between. CDR3 size: 16 residues.

The chain is built from TRBV6-1 and TRBJ1-5, with 9 bases matching TRBD1. The CDR3 loop spans 19 amino acids. V shed 1 base and J 1 base; nucleotides not matched to a gene: 11. CDR1 and CDR2 (germline): MNHNS, SASEGT. CDR3 DNA: TGTGCCAGCAGTGAAGTATTCGTTGGAGGACAGGGGAGCAATCAGCCCCAGCATTTT. Residues: CASSEVFVGGQGSNQPQHF.

The chain is built from TRBV14 and TRBJ2-7; maybe TRBD1 (5 bases). V lost 4 bases and J 2 bases, leaving 12 bases between the germline ends. This CDR3 region has 14 residues. Germline-derived CDR1 and CDR2 are SGHDN and FVKESK. The CDR3 protein is CASSPRAVAYEQYF. CDR3 bases: TGTGCCAGCAGCCCCAGGGCGGTTGCCTACGAGCAGTACTTC.

This clonotype was counted only a few times. The V gene is TRBV6-6, the J gene TRBJ1-5, with D unresolved. Germline loops: CDR1 MNHNY, CDR2 SVGAGI (reference sequence). The V end lost 0 bases, the J end lost 0 bases, and 6 bases lay between the germline ends. The CDR3 is 15 amino acids. In nucleotides, the CDR3 is TGTGCCAGCAGTTACTCTGACATTAGCAATCAGCCCCAGCATTTT. Translation gives CASSYSDISNQPQHF.